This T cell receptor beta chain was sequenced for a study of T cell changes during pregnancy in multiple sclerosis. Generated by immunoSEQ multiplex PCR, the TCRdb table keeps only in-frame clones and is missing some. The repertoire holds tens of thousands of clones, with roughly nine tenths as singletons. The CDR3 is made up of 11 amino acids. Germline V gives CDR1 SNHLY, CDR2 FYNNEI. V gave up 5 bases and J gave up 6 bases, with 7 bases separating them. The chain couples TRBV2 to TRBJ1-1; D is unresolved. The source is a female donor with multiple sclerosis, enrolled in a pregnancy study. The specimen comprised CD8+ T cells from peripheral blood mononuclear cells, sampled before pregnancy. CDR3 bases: TGTGCCAGCAGTCAAATCCCTGAAGCTTTCTTT. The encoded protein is CASSQIPEAFF.